Sequencing of this T cell receptor beta chain was carried out in a study of control samples from healthy donors and cancer patients. Data came from immunoSEQ multiplex PCR; TCRdb stores just in-frame clones and leaves some out. The top ten hold approximately 3% of the sample, which has about 49,000 clones, around 86% seen once. This CDR3 region has 13 residues. Germline V gives CDR1 LNHDA, CDR2 SQIVND (reference sequence). The germline V and J ends were trimmed by 10 bases and 0 bases, with 12 bases remaining between them. This TCR derives from a woman between 45 and 60 years old with lung cancer. The chain uses TRBV19 and TRBJ1-1; D not certain. The sample consisted of PBMCs. The CDR3 sequence: CATFGTLNTEAFF. CDR3 in DNA: TGTGCCACTTTTGGAACCTTGAACACTGAAGCTTTCTTT.